These 29 T cell receptor beta chains were all obtained from the same sample, sequenced in a study of cytomegalovirus exposure and HLA in healthy donors. Produced via immunoSEQ multiplex PCR; TCRdb's table is partial and in-frame only. Of a few hundred thousand clones listed, 88% are singletons. The sequenced material came from PBMCs. These receptor sequences come from a man younger than 40 in good health and CMV-seronegative.

This chain uses TRBV4-1 with TRBJ2-7; 10 bases agree with TRBD2. This CDR3 is built from 16 residues. Per the germline V gene, CDR1 is MGHRA and CDR2 is YSYEKL. Trimming cost V 1 base and J 4 bases; bases outside gene matches: 7. The CDR3: CASSQGTSGLPYEQYF. CDR3 sequence (DNA): TGCGCCAGCAGCCAAGGGACTAGCGGTCTTCCTTACGAGCAGTACTTC.

The chain uses TRBV7-9 and TRBJ1-5, with 9 positions matching TRBD1. This CDR3 is 14 amino acids long. The germline gives CDR1 SEHNR, CDR2 FQNEAQ (reference sequence). After removal of 6 bases from V and 7 bases from J, the junction contained 7 bases not matched to a gene. The CDR3 bases are TGTGCCAGCAGTTCTGGACAGGGGAACCAGCCCCAGCATTTT. Amino acids: CASSSGQGNQPQHF.

The V gene is TRBV30, the J gene TRBJ2-2, with 7 bases lining up with TRBD1. Trimming removed 0 bases from V and 5 bases from J; junction bases left unmatched: 3. The CDR3 spans 14 residues. The V gene's germline CDR1 is GTSNPN and CDR2 SVGIG (reference sequence). The CDR3 is CAWSVQGRTGELFF. For the CDR3, the DNA is TGTGCCTGGAGTGTACAGGGGCGTACCGGGGAGCTGTTTTTT.

The chain combines TRBV5-1 with TRBJ2-5, with D perhaps matching TRBD2 (5 bases). CDR3 length equals 13 residues. The V end was cut by 4 bases, the J end by 3 bases, with 10 bases between. CDR1 and CDR2 (germline): SGHRS, YFSETQ. This CDR3 reads CASSRAAKETQYF. The DNA for the CDR3 is TGCGCCAGCAGCCGAGCGGCGAAAGAGACCCAGTACTTC.

The J gene is TRBJ2-7, the V gene TRBV11-2; TRBD2 matches 7 bases. The V gene end was trimmed by 4 bases and the J gene end by 13 bases; junction bases not matched to a gene: 10. The CDR3 runs to 12 residues. The germline gives CDR1 SGHAT, CDR2 FQNNGV. CDR3 nucleotide sequence: TGTGCCAGCAGCTCAAGGGGAGGGCCGCAATACTTC. Translation: CASSSRGGPQYF.

The V gene is TRBV5-8, the J gene TRBJ1-2; 9 bases line up with TRBD1. J lost 6 bases, V lost 4 bases, and 7 bases had no gene match. Germline CDR1 reads SGHTS; CDR2 reads YDEGEE. The CDR3 contains 14 residues. CDR3 coding DNA: TGTGCCAGCAGCCCCGGGACAGGGAGGGATGGCTACACCTTC. Its translation is CASSPGTGRDGYTF.

The genes are TRBV19 and TRBJ1-5, with a weak D call TRBD1 (6 bases). The CDR3 is 15 amino acids. Trimming shortened V by 3 bases and J by 3 bases, and 12 bases separated the two germline ends. Germline V lookup: CDR1 LNHDA, CDR2 SQIVND (reference sequence). CDR3 DNA sequence: TGTGCCAGTAGTATGACAGGTAAACCCAATCAGCCCCAGCATTTT. Amino acids: CASSMTGKPNQPQHF.

The chain links TRBV7-9 to TRBJ1-2, with D possibly matching TRBD1 (6 bases). The V gene lost 4 bases and the J gene lost 8 bases, with 23 bases spanning the gap. Germline CDR1 and CDR2: SEHNR and FQNEAQ (reference sequence). This CDR3 has 16 amino acids. This CDR3 is CASSSRGPGGRNGYTF. The CDR3, as DNA: TGTGCCAGCAGCTCTAGGGGCCCCGGGGGGCGCAACGGCTACACCTTC.

This clone has a single count. The chain is built from TRBV20-1 and TRBJ1-2; TRBD1 might be the D (6 bases). CDR3 length: 11 residues. Germline CDR1 is DFQATT and CDR2 is SNEGSKA (reference sequence). V was shortened by 4 bases and J by 8 bases, with 11 bases between the two germline ends. This chain's CDR3 is CSATGERGYTF. In DNA, the CDR3 is TGCAGTGCTACAGGGGAGCGGGGCTACACCTTC.

Regarding this clone: Other DNA variants within this sample encode the same CDR3. The chain joins TRBV18 to TRBJ1-1; D is unresolved. The germline V gene has CDR1 KGHSH and CDR2 LQKENI. V was trimmed by 6 bases and J by 6 bases, leaving 11 bases between them. The CDR3 has 12 amino acids. The CDR3 nucleotides are TGTGCCAGCTCTCCGGGTACGCCTGAAGCTTTCTTT. It specifies CASSPGTPEAFF.

DNA for the CDR3: TGCGCCAGCAGCCAAGATTCTCCGGGATCTGGAAACACCATATATTTT. The encoded protein is CASSQDSPGSGNTIYF. This chain connects TRBV4-3 to TRBJ1-3, with D unresolved. V was trimmed by 0 bases and J by 1 base, leaving 10 bases between them. The CDR3 has 16 amino acids. Germline-derived CDR1 and CDR2 are LGHNA and YSLEER.

In its sample, this clone was seen once. V usage is TRBV5-6 and J usage is TRBJ2-7, with D perhaps TRBD2 (5 bases). The germline V gene encodes CDR1 SGHDT and CDR2 YYEEEE. The CDR3 is 15 residues long. V lost 2 bases and J lost 6, with 18 bases in between. The CDR3 DNA follows: TGTGCCAGCAGCTTCGGTGACTCGCGAGGGCTCGAGCAGTACTTC. It translates to CASSFGDSRGLEQYF.

The rearrangement uses TRBV5-4 and TRBJ1-2; maybe TRBD1 (6 bases). Germline V gene lookup returns CDR1 SGHNT and CDR2 YYREEE (reference sequence). This CDR3 region has 16 residues. The V end was cut by 2 bases, the J end by 4 bases, with 18 bases between. The CDR3 loop reads CASSLLNRADIYGYTF. DNA of the CDR3: TGTGCCAGCAGCTTACTCAACAGGGCCGACATCTATGGCTACACCTTC.

V gene TRBV7-2 combines with J gene TRBJ2-3; TRBD1 is a possible D gene (6 bases). The CDR3 is 15 residues long. V lost 6 bases and J 0 bases, leaving 13 bases between the germline ends. CDR1 is SGHTA and CDR2 is FQGNSA in the germline V gene. CDR3 protein: CASRVSQGSTDTQYF. The CDR3 DNA follows: TGTGCCAGCAGAGTCAGTCAGGGGAGCACAGATACGCAGTATTTT. The full variable domain, its missing parts supplied by reference TRBV7-2 and TRBJ2-3, is GAGVSQSPSNKVTEKGKDVELRCDPISGHTALYWYRQSLGQGLEFLIYFQGNSAPDKSGLPSDRFSAERTGGSVSTLTIQRTQQEDSAVYLCASRVSQGSTDTQYFGPGTRLTVL.

In its sample, this clone was seen a few times. This rearrangement joins TRBV2 to TRBJ2-7; D call uncertain. CDR1 and CDR2 from the germline V gene are SNHLY and FYNNEI. V was shortened by 7 bases and J by 0 bases, with 4 bases between the two germline ends. This CDR3 spans 11 amino acids. The CDR3 protein is CASTSSYEQYF. The CDR3 DNA is TGTGCCAGCACGAGCTCCTACGAGCAGTACTTC.

The chain has TRBV6-5 and TRBJ1-2; possibly TRBD1 for D (5 bases). V shed 5 bases and J shed 7 bases, with 14 bases lying between them. The CDR3 has 13 residues. Germline lookup yields CDR1 MNHEY and CDR2 SVGAGI. This CDR3 is CASSLTQGSGYTF. In DNA, the CDR3 is TGTGCCAGCAGTCTTACGCAGGGCTCTGGCTACACCTTC.

The chain uses TRBV11-1 and TRBJ2-2; D gene uncertain. The CDR3 has 15 amino acids. The V end lost 5 bases, the J end lost 6 bases, and 16 bases lay between the germline ends. CDR1 SGHAT and CDR2 FQDESV come from the germline V gene (reference sequence). The CDR3 sequence is CASSLGLMRSGELFF. In nucleotides, the CDR3 is TGTGCCAGCAGCCTCGGCCTAATGAGGTCCGGGGAGCTGTTTTTT.

The J gene is TRBJ2-3, the V gene TRBV6-1, with TRBD2 as a possible D gene (5 bases). Germline lookup yields CDR1 MNHNS and CDR2 SASEGT. The CDR3 sequence is 18 residues long. V lost 2 bases and J 0 bases, leaving 18 bases between the germline ends. CDR3 DNA sequence: TGTGCCAGCAGTGAACTCTGGTTGCGGGCCTCTAGCACAGATACGCAGTATTTT. Its translation: CASSELWLRASSTDTQYF.

This chain connects TRBV10-1 to TRBJ2-2, with 8 nucleotides matching TRBD2. The CDR3 is made up of 14 amino acids. Germline CDR1 WNHNN, CDR2 SYGVQD (reference sequence). J was trimmed by 6 bases and V by 4 bases; bases with no gene match: 4. CDR3 sequence: CASSGGGYAGELFF. CDR3 nucleotides: TGCGCCAGCAGTGGCGGGGGGTACGCCGGGGAGCTGTTTTTT.

The chain has TRBV6-1 and TRBJ2-2; weak D call: TRBD1 (6 bases). V was clipped by 1 base and J by 0 bases, with 12 bases between them. CDR3 length: 17 amino acids. The germline CDR1 and CDR2 sequences are MNHNS and SASEGT. The CDR3 loop is CASSEVGTRTNTGELFF. The CDR3 bases are TGTGCCAGCAGTGAAGTTGGGACACGAACGAACACCGGGGAGCTGTTTTTT.

The chain links TRBV6-5 to TRBJ2-1; 8 positions agree with TRBD1. The CDR3 has 13 amino acids. Germline V gene data show CDR1 as MNHEY and CDR2 as SVGAGI. J was trimmed by 6 bases and V by 6 bases; bases with no gene match: 4. The CDR3 DNA sequence: TGTGCCAGCAGCAGAGACAGGGGCAATGAGCAGTTCTTC. Translation: CASSRDRGNEQFF.

The chain has TRBV7-9 and TRBJ1-6; possibly TRBD1 for D (6 bases). V shed 4 bases and J shed 8 bases, with 15 bases lying between them. Germline V gives CDR1 SEHNR, CDR2 FQNEAQ (reference sequence). The CDR3 runs 15 residues. DNA for the CDR3: TGTGCCAGCAGCTCAGGGACGGCAGGGGATTCACCCCTCCACTTT. Amino acid sequence: CASSSGTAGDSPLHF.

As DNA, the CDR3 is TGTGCCAGCAGGCGGGGGGTCCCCGGGGAGCTGTTTTTT. Translated: CASRRGVPGELFF. The genes are TRBV2 and TRBJ2-2; 8 bases map to TRBD2. J was trimmed by 6 bases and V by 6 bases; bases with no gene match: 3. The germline V gene encodes CDR1 SNHLY and CDR2 FYNNEI. The CDR3 totals 13 residues.

The genes are TRBV19 and TRBJ2-1; 10 bases match TRBD1. The germline CDR1 and CDR2 sequences are LNHDA and SQIVND (reference sequence). The ends lost 5 bases at V and 0 bases at J; junction bases unmatched: 13. This CDR3 comprises 19 residues. The CDR3 bases are TGTGCCAGTAGTCCCGGGACAGGGGTCGTTCAGAGCTCCTACAATGAGCAGTTCTTC. Its translation is CASSPGTGVVQSSYNEQFF.

The V and J genes are TRBV25-1 and TRBJ2-2; no clear D gene. The germline V and J ends were trimmed by 0 bases and 0 bases, with 8 bases remaining between them. Germline V gene sequence: CDR1 MGHDK, CDR2 SYGVNS. The CDR3 is 16 residues long. The DNA of the CDR3 is TGTGCCAGCAGTGAATATCACGGTACGAACACCGGGGAGCTGTTTTTT. Its protein product is CASSEYHGTNTGELFF.

The chain combines TRBV10-1 with TRBJ2-3, with 7 nucleotides matching TRBD1. CDR3 size: 16 residues. CDR1 is WNHNN, CDR2 SYGVQD, per germline (reference sequence). J gave up 2 bases and V 6 bases, and 11 bases lay outside the gene matches. The CDR3 here is CASRLNRGENTDTQYF. The CDR3 nucleotides are TGCGCCAGCAGACTAAACAGGGGAGAGAACACAGATACGCAGTATTTT.

This chain joins TRBV6-5 and TRBJ1-2, with 8 bases aligning to TRBD1. The ends lost 6 bases at V and 6 bases at J; junction bases unmatched: 6. The V gene's germline CDR1 is MNHEY and CDR2 SVGAGI. The CDR3 extends over 13 amino acids. DNA of the CDR3: TGTGCCAGCAGCCAGGGGGCGCGGAATGGCTACACCTTC. Translated, it gives CASSQGARNGYTF.

The CDR3 spells CASKPGTRDLPQHF. In nucleotides, the CDR3 is TGTGCCAGCAAACCCGGGACACGGGATTTGCCCCAGCATTTT. V and J are TRBV6-5 and TRBJ1-5; TRBD1 might be the D (6 bases). V was clipped by 7 bases and J by 9 bases, with 19 bases between them. The CDR3 spans 14 residues. The germline CDR1 and CDR2 sequences are MNHEY and SVGAGI.

The chain couples TRBV10-3 to TRBJ2-7, with a possible D match to TRBD2 (6 bases). CDR1 is ENHRY, CDR2 SYGVKD, per germline. The CDR3 spans 13 residues. Trimming stripped 6 bases from V and 3 bases from J, with 12 bases between. The CDR3 region is CAIRAGGDYEQYF. CDR3 coding DNA: TGTGCCATCAGGGCAGGAGGGGACTACGAGCAGTACTTC.